The clone carrying this T cell receptor (beta chain) was recorded at least ten times. TCRdb called the reads again in MiXCR, with one record for every CDR3 protein. The repertoire holds more than 500,000 distinct CDR3 sequences, with about 17% as singletons. This record belongs to a study of T cell repertoires in cytomegalovirus infection. CDR3 length equals 14 residues. Per the germline V gene, CDR1 is MNHEY and CDR2 is SMNVEV (reference sequence). Unmatched junction bases numbered 8, after V lost 7 bases and J lost 8 bases. The sample taken for sequencing was CD8+ T cells from PBMCs. V is TRBV27 and J is TRBJ1-1, with TRBD1 matching over 12 bases. The clonotype originates from a human donor in good health (CMV status not recorded). Some clones in this sample may be carry-over from other donors' samples. The CDR3 spells CASKDGTGGWEAFF. For the CDR3, the DNA is TGTGCCAGCAAAGACGGGACAGGGGGCTGGGAAGCTTTCTTT.